This is a list of T cell receptor beta chains from one sample in a study of CD8+ T cells in alopecia areata. This table comes from immunoSEQ multiplex PCR, and its TCRdb copy is limited to in-frame clones, with some not included. Among roughly 100,000 clones listed, 55% were seen once. Sequencing was done on a sample of CD4+ T cells sorted from blood. The receptor set was obtained from a human donor in good health. Both conserved end residues are part of each CDR3. D genes are given only for firm matches. Where a row states a size, it is once, few, many or the class of an expanded clone; other rows omit it.

>TRBV4-1|-|TRBJ2-5|-
TGCGCCAGCAGCCAACCCGGCCGGGGCCAAGAGACCCAGTACTTC
CASSQPGRGQETQYF
>TRBV23-1|TRBD1|TRBJ1-2|-
TGCGCCAGCAGTCAATCGGGGCTTAATCAGAGGACAGGGAGATTCTATGGCTACACCTTC
CASSQSGLNQRTGRFYGYTF
>TRBV21-1|-|TRBJ2-3|few
TGTGCCAGCAGCACCACCGGGACAGGGGATCCAGATACGCAGTATTTT
CASSTTGTGDPDTQYF
>TRBV7-2|-|TRBJ2-5|-
TGTGCCAGCAGCCTACAAGAGACCCAGTACTTC
CASSLQETQYF
>TRBV29-1|-|TRBJ1-4|-
TGCAGCGTTACCACCCACCTCAATGAAAAACTGTTTTTT
CSVTTHLNEKLFF
>TRBV7-2|TRBD1|TRBJ1-2|-
TGTGCCAGCAGCATGAAGACAGGGGGTGGCTACACCTTC
CASSMKTGGGYTF
>TRBV2|-|TRBJ2-1|-
TGTGCCAGCAGTGACCGGAATGAGCAGTTCTTC
CASSDRNEQFF
>TRBV11-1|TRBD2|TRBJ2-5|-
TGTGCCAGCAGCCCCGGACTAGTCGGGACCCAGTACTTC
CASSPGLVGTQYF
>TRBV23-1|-|TRBJ2-5|-
TGCGCCAGCACACAGAGGGAGACCCAGTACTTC
CASTQRETQYF
>TRBV4-1|-|TRBJ2-3|-
TGCGCCAGCAGCCAAGATGGGCCCACAGGGAACACAGATACGCAGTATTTT
CASSQDGPTGNTDTQYF
>TRBV18|-|TRBJ1-5|-
TGTGCCAGCTCACCACGGGGGGGTGTCTCCCCATATAGCAATCAGCCCCAGCATTTT
CASSPRGGVSPYSNQPQHF
>TRBV15|TRBD2|TRBJ2-1|few
TGTGCCACCAGCAGAACGGGACTAGCCGCTTCGTGGGAGCAGTTCTTC
CATSRTGLAASWEQFF
>TRBV10-3|-|TRBJ2-7|many
TGTGCCATCAGTGAGTCGTCCGGACAGCTGTACGAGCAGTACTTC
CAISESSGQLYEQYF
>TRBV27|-|TRBJ2-5|few
TGTGCCAGCAGTTTACTAGGGGGAAGGGAAGAGACCCAGTACTTC
CASSLLGGREETQYF
>TRBV29-1|-|TRBJ1-2|-
TGCAGCGTTGGTGCAGACTATGGCTACACCTTC
CSVGADYGYTF
>TRBV7-2|-|TRBJ2-6|-
TGTGCCAGCAGCTTCGCGGGGTCCGGGGCCAACGTCCTGACTTTC
CASSFAGSGANVLTF
>TRBV2|-|TRBJ2-2|few
TGTGCCAGCAGTGAAGATTACCGAATAACCGGGGAGCTGTTTTTT
CASSEDYRITGELFF
>TRBV9|-|TRBJ1-6|-
TGTGCCAGCAGCGTAGATGGACAGAGATCACCCCTCCACTTT
CASSVDGQRSPLHF